Described below is a single T cell receptor beta chain sequence and its context. Time point reported: patch test 1, 2 weeks after DPC sensitization. Treatment specified: therapeutic diphenylcyclopropenone sensitization with weekly scalp DPC. People who gave samples had alopecia, were 18 to 70 years old, and were suitable for DPC. This CDR3 contains 16 residues. Germline V gene sequence: CDR1 LGHNA, CDR2 YSLEER. J lost 7 bases, V lost 1 base, and 13 bases had no gene match. The source of the sample is a study of human T cells and chemical hapten exposure. Study-wide context: The study sensitized with 2% DPC on a roughly 2 cm by roughly 2 cm patch of upper inner arm skin. Mostly female, the patients presented with alopecia areata, totalis or universalis.

TCRdb called the RACE reads again in MiXCR, with one record for every CDR3 protein. The table lists 90,000 to 120,000 distinct CDR3 sequences, about 11% of them singletons. Sequenced here: whole blood, sampled in connection with sensitization to the hapten diphenylcyclopropenone (DPC). The V and J genes are TRBV4-3 and TRBJ2-7; TRBD2 matches 7 bases. This clonotype was sampled from a woman aged 40 to 50 with alopecia areata. Some clones in this sample may be carry-over from other donors' samples. The CDR3: CASSQGASGGGREQYF. The CDR3 DNA is TGCGCCAGCAGCCAAGGGGCTAGCGGAGGAGGCCGGGAGCAGTACTTC.